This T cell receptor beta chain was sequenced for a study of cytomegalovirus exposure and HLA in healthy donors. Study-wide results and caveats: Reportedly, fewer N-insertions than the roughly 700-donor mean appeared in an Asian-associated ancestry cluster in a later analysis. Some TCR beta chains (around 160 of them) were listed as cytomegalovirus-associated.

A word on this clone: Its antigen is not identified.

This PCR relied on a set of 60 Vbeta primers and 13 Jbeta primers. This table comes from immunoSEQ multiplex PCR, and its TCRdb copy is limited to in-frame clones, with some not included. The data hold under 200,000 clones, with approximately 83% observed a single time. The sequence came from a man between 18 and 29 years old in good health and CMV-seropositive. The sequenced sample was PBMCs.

CDR3 in DNA: TGTGCCTGGAGATTAGCCGCACCCTATGGCTACACCTTC. It specifies CAWRLAAPYGYTF. The chain has TRBV30 and TRBJ1-2; D is unclear. The CDR3 runs to 13 residues. Trimming removed 3 bases at V and 4 bases at J, with 12 bases between. Germline loops: CDR1 GTSNPN, CDR2 SVGIG (reference sequence).